The present entry profiles one T cell receptor (beta chain) with its context. What it binds is unknown. This record belongs to a study of a mutant IDH1 vaccine in newly diagnosed glioma. As for the study in general: Either 4-6 weeks after radiotherapy alone or alongside temozolomide, vaccination was begun.

Sequencing used immunoSEQ multiplex PCR; TCRdb keeps in-frame clones, though not all of them. The table lists 50,000 to 70,000 clones, 74% of them singletons. The CDR3 is made up of 16 amino acids. The V and J ends lost 5 bases and 4 bases, in that order; junction bases with no gene match: 12. The germline gives CDR1 GTSNPN, CDR2 SVGIG (reference sequence). The time point: week 35, safety follow-up. Doses consisted of 300 ug of mutant IDH1 20-mer peptide each, paired with topical imiquimod. The chain is built from TRBV30 and TRBJ1-3; 9 bases are shared with TRBD1. Here the sequenced sample was PBMCs, taken from a glioma patient whose treatment included an IDH1 peptide vaccine. This receptor was taken from a man aged 50 to 59 with glioma. DNA of the CDR3: TGTGCCTGGGCTCGGGACAGGGTGATTGTCGGAAACACCATATATTTT. Protein product: CAWARDRVIVGNTIYF. The whole variable domain, filled in from reference TRBV30 and TRBJ1-3, reads SQTIHQWPATLVQPVGSPLSLECTVEGTSNPNLYWYRQAAGRGLQLLFYSVGIGQISSEVPQNLSASRPQDRQFILSSKKLLLSDSGFYLCAWARDRVIVGNTIYFGEGSWLTVV.